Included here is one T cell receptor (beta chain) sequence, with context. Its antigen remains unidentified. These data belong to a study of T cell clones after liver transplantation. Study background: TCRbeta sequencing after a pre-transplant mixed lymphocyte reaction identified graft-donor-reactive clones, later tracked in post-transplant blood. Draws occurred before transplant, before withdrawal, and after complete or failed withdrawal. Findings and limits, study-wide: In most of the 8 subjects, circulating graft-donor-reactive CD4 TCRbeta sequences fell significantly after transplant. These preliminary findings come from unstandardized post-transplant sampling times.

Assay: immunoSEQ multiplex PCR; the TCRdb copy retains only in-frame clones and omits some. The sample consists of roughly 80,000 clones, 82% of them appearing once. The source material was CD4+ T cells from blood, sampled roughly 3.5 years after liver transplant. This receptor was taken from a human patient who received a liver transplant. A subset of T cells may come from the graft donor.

This chain's CDR3 is CASSPPTGGQETQYF. The CDR3 nucleotides are TGTGCCAGCAGTCCGCCGACAGGGGGCCAAGAGACCCAGTACTTC. J is TRBJ2-5 and V is TRBV28; TRBD1 agrees at 9 bases. The CDR3 totals 15 residues. V lost 5 bases, J lost 1 base, and 5 bases stayed unmatched. The germline V gene has CDR1 MDHEN and CDR2 SYDVKM.